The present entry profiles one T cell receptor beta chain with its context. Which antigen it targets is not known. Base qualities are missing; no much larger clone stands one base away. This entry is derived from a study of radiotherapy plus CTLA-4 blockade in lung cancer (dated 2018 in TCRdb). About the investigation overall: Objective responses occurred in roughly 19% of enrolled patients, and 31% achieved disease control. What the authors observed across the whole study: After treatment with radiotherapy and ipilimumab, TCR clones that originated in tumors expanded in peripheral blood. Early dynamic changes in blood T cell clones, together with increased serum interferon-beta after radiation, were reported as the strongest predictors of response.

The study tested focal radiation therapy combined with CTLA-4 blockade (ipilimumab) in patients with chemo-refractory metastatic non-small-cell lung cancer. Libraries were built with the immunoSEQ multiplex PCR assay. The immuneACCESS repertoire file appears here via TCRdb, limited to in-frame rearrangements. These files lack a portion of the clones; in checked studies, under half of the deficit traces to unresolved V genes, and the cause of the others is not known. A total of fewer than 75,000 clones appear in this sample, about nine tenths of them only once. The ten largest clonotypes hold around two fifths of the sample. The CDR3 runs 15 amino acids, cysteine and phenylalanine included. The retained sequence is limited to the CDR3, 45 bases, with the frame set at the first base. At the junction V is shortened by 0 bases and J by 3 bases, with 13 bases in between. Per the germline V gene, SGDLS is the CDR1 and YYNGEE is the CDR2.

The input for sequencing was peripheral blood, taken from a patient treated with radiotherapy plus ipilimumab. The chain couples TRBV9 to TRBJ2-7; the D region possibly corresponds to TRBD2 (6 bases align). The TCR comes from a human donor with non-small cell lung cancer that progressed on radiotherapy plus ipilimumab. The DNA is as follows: TGTGCCAGCAGCGTAGACGGGAGTACCAGCTACGAGCAGTACTTC. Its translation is CASSVDGSTSYEQYF.